The 26 T cell receptor beta chains presented below share a single source sample, sequenced in a study of cytomegalovirus exposure and HLA in healthy donors. It was with 60 Vbeta and 13 Jbeta primers that the PCR ran. The table came from immunoSEQ multiplex PCR; TCRdb's copy has only in-frame clones and leaves some out. The sample shows about 90,000 clones, about two thirds of them seen only once. The sample consisted of PBMCs. Receptor source: a woman aged 45-65 years in good health and CMV-seropositive.

The CDR3 spells CASSLQMGGLYEQYF. DNA of the CDR3: TGTGCCAGCAGCTTACAGATGGGGGGACTCTACGAGCAGTACTTC. The chain employs TRBV11-2 and TRBJ2-7, with a possible D match to TRBD2 (6 bases). CDR3 length equals 15 residues. The germline V gene has CDR1 SGHAT and CDR2 FQNNGV. Trimming took off 2 bases at V and 3 bases at J, with 14 bases between the two ends.

This chain uses TRBV25-1 with TRBJ1-2, with D uncertain. The CDR3 spans 14 residues. Germline CDR1 reads MGHDK; CDR2 reads SYGVNS. Trimming took off 2 bases at V and 8 bases at J, with 15 bases between the two ends. The DNA of the CDR3 is TGTGCCAGCAGTGAAGGAGTCTTGCACTGGGGCTACACCTTC. Encoded protein: CASSEGVLHWGYTF.

The rearrangement joins TRBV4-1 to TRBJ1-5; TRBD1 is a possible D gene (5 bases). Germline V gene sequence: CDR1 MGHRA, CDR2 YSYEKL. Trimming stripped 4 bases from V and 7 bases from J, with 14 bases between. The CDR3 sequence is 14 residues long. This CDR3 is CASSPMAGRQPQHF. As DNA, the CDR3 is TGCGCCAGCAGCCCCATGGCAGGGCGACAGCCCCAGCATTTT.

V and J are TRBV11-1 and TRBJ2-1, with 8 bases lining up with TRBD2. Per germline, CDR1 SGHAT and CDR2 FQDESV (reference sequence). The CDR3 extends over 15 amino acids. Unmatched junction bases numbered 8, after V lost 4 bases and J lost 6 bases. DNA for the CDR3: TGTGCCAGCAGCTCCGAGGGCCTAGCGGGCAATGAGCAGTTCTTC. Protein product: CASSSEGLAGNEQFF.

This sequence joins TRBV28 and TRBJ1-5; perhaps TRBD1 as D (6 bases). Trimming removed 2 bases at V and 9 bases at J, with 14 bases between. Germline assignment: CDR1 MDHEN and CDR2 SYDVKM. This CDR3 has 14 amino acids. The CDR3 loop is CASSLTGTLRPQHF. CDR3 DNA: TGTGCCAGCAGTTTAACAGGGACCCTAAGGCCCCAGCATTTT.

The rearrangement links TRBV5-6 to TRBJ2-1; TRBD2 might be the D (5 bases). From germline, CDR1 is SGHDT and CDR2 YYEEEE. This CDR3 comprises 15 residues. With 6 bases removed from V and 0 bases from J, the gap between germline ends came to 13 bases. CDR3 nucleotide sequence: TGTGCCAGCATCTATGCTAGCCACTCCTACAATGAGCAGTTCTTC. Amino acids: CASIYASHSYNEQFF.

The chain recombines TRBV4-2 with TRBJ2-2; D perhaps matches TRBD2 (5 bases). Germline V CDR1 and CDR2: LGHNA, YNFKEQ. There are 16 residues in the CDR3. V lost 0 bases and J 2 bases, leaving 10 bases between the germline ends. The CDR3 nucleotides read TGTGCCAGCAGCCAAGAGGGCCGACTAAACACCGGGGAGCTGTTTTTT. Its translation: CASSQEGRLNTGELFF.

The chain has TRBV5-4 and TRBJ1-2, with D hard to call. The CDR3 extends over 15 amino acids. Germline values: CDR1 SGHNT, CDR2 YYREEE (reference sequence). The V and J ends lost 0 bases and 7 bases respectively, with 16 bases between them. The CDR3 coding sequence is TGTGCCAGCAGCTTGGTGACACAAACCCCCCGTGGCTACACCTTC. Translated, it gives CASSLVTQTPRGYTF.

The J gene is TRBJ1-1, the V gene TRBV29-1; D is uncertain. Germline-derived CDR1 and CDR2 are SQVTM and ANQGSEA. Trimming cost V 7 bases and J 4 bases, with 10 bases left between them. The CDR3 consists of 11 residues. CDR3 bases: TGCAGCGGAGAAAGAGGCACTGAAGCTTTCTTT. Amino acid sequence: CSGERGTEAFF.

The V and J genes are TRBV5-1 and TRBJ2-6; D might be TRBD1 (5 bases). V lost 4 bases to trimming and J lost 0 bases, with 5 bases between them. The CDR3 is 14 residues long. The V gene's germline CDR1 is SGHRS and CDR2 YFSETQ. CDR3 residues: CASSTGSGANVLTF. In nucleotides, the CDR3 is TGCGCCAGCAGCACAGGCTCTGGGGCCAACGTCCTGACTTTC.

The chain links TRBV7-6 to TRBJ2-5; TRBD2 aligns across 7 bases. The end of the DNA fits TRBJ2-7 better, so the J call may be wrong. The CDR3 length is 15 residues. CDR1 SGHVS and CDR2 FNYEAQ come from the germline V gene. CDR3 region: CASSLAGGPPYEQYF. Written as DNA, the CDR3 is TGTGCCAGCAGCTTAGCGGGAGGGCCCCCCTACGAGCAGTACTTC.

This clone has just a few counts. V is TRBV7-2 and J is TRBJ2-3; perhaps TRBD2 as D (7 bases). V lost 1 base and J lost 6, with 17 bases in between. The length of the CDR3 is 16 residues. Germline lookup yields CDR1 SGHTA and CDR2 FQGNSA. CDR3 residues: CASSLVGGGPGDTQYF. CDR3 DNA sequence: TGTGCCAGCAGCTTAGTAGGGGGAGGGCCAGGGGATACGCAGTATTTT.

The genes are TRBV11-2 and TRBJ2-7, with 12 positions matching TRBD2. The germline V gene encodes CDR1 SGHAT and CDR2 FQNNGV. Losses at the gene ends were 5 bases for V and 6 bases for J; bases not matched to a gene: 11. This CDR3 is 16 amino acids long. In DNA, the CDR3 is TGTGCCAGCAGCCCCCGACTAGCGGGAGCATCGGGCGAGCAGTACTTC. This translates into CASSPRLAGASGEQYF.

The chain uses TRBV4-3 and TRBJ2-7; no clear D. Germline-derived CDR1 and CDR2 are LGHNA and YSLEER. This CDR3 has 13 amino acids. Trimming removed 4 bases at V and 5 bases at J, with 12 bases between. The CDR3 bases are TGCGCCAGCAGCCCAAATGTAGGAGACGAGCAGTACTTC. It specifies CASSPNVGDEQYF.

This chain's CDR3 is CASSLDRVGTEAFF. CDR3 nucleotides: TGCGCCAGCAGCTTAGACAGGGTGGGCACTGAAGCTTTCTTT. The chain uses TRBV5-1 and TRBJ1-1; 7 bases line up with TRBD1. The CDR3 loop spans 14 amino acids. Germline values: CDR1 SGHRS, CDR2 YFSETQ. V shed 2 bases, J shed 4 bases, and the junction held 5 bases outside the gene matches.

The rearrangement joins TRBV5-8 to TRBJ1-4, with D possibly TRBD1 on 5 matching bases. With 0 bases removed from V and 0 bases from J, the gap between germline ends came to 12 bases. This CDR3 contains 17 residues. Germline V CDR1 and CDR2: SGHTS, YDEGEE. In nucleotides, the CDR3 is TGTGCCAGCAGCTTGGGGGCGGGGACTGCAACTAATGAAAAACTGTTTTTT. It encodes CASSLGAGTATNEKLFF.

This chain connects TRBV5-1 to TRBJ2-3, with a tentative D call TRBD2 (5 bases). This CDR3 comprises 15 residues. Per the germline V gene, CDR1 is SGHRS and CDR2 is YFSETQ. V was clipped by 0 bases and J by 2 bases, with 10 bases between them. The CDR3 sequence: CASSLEVGVTDTQYF. The CDR3 nucleotides are TGCGCCAGCAGCTTGGAGGTCGGGGTCACAGATACGCAGTATTTT.

This rearrangement joins TRBV6-1 to TRBJ2-7; 7 bases line up with TRBD2. Trimming at V came to 2 bases and at J to 1 base, leaving 8 bases not matched to a gene. This CDR3 has 16 residues. Germline lookup yields CDR1 MNHNS and CDR2 SASEGT. CDR3 bases: TGTGCCAGCAGTGAAAGGGCTAGCGGAGCATCCTACGAGCAGTACTTC. As protein: CASSERASGASYEQYF.

This chain connects TRBV5-1 to TRBJ2-1, with 8 bases aligning to TRBD2. Germline V gene lookup returns CDR1 SGHRS and CDR2 YFSETQ. V shed 0 bases, J shed 2 bases, and the junction held 4 bases outside the gene matches. The CDR3 runs 16 residues. DNA for the CDR3: TGCGCCAGCAGCTTGGCAGCGGGAGTAGCCTACAATGAGCAGTTCTTC. Translating it yields CASSLAAGVAYNEQFF.

This chain links TRBV6-6 with TRBJ2-3; 8 nucleotides match TRBD1. Germline trimming cut 4 bases from V and 4 bases from J; bases unmatched to any gene: 4. The CDR3 length is 14 residues. In germline, CDR1 is MNHNY, CDR2 SVGAGI (reference sequence). CDR3 loop: CASSSGQGSDTQYF. CDR3 nucleotides: TGTGCCAGCAGTTCCGGACAGGGTTCAGATACGCAGTATTTT.

The chain carries TRBV5-6 and TRBJ1-1, with D perhaps matching TRBD1 (5 bases). Germline values: CDR1 SGHDT, CDR2 YYEEEE. Deletions cut 1 base from V and 6 bases from J, with 19 bases between. This CDR3 has 16 residues. CDR3 sequence reads: CASSLSPGRSISEAFF. In DNA form, the CDR3 reads TGTGCCAGCAGCTTGTCCCCAGGGAGGTCTATATCTGAAGCTTTCTTT.

The chain is built from TRBV28 and TRBJ2-1; D not certain. V lost 4 bases to trimming and J lost 7 bases, with 5 bases between them. The CDR3 has 11 amino acids. Germline V CDR1 and CDR2: MDHEN, SYDVKM. The DNA for the CDR3 is TGTGCCAGCAGTTGGCGGAATGAGCAGTTCTTC. It codes for CASSWRNEQFF.

The V gene is TRBV7-3, the J gene TRBJ2-3; D call uncertain. V lost 2 bases and J lost 4, with 10 bases in between. Germline V gene lookup returns CDR1 SGHTA and CDR2 FQGTGA. CDR3 length: 14 residues. CDR3 in amino acids: CASSLPGPSDTQYF. CDR3 sequence (DNA): TGTGCCAGCAGCTTACCAGGCCCGTCAGATACGCAGTATTTT.

Worth noting for this clone: The same CDR3 also results from other DNA sequences found in this sample. The gene calls are TRBV6-4 and TRBJ2-2; 7 nucleotides align to TRBD2. CDR1 is MRHNA and CDR2 is SNTAGT in the germline V gene. This CDR3 contains 17 residues. V lost 0 bases, J lost 5 bases, and 9 bases stayed unmatched. CDR3 in DNA: TGTGCCAGCAGTGACTCCTCGTTACGGGGGGATACCGGGGAGCTGTTTTTT. Its translation is CASSDSSLRGDTGELFF.

V and J are TRBV18 and TRBJ1-1, with a weak D call TRBD1 (6 bases). The CDR3 is 14 residues long. Germline V CDR1 and CDR2: KGHSH, LQKENI. V dropped 3 bases and J dropped 8 bases, with 16 bases sitting between them. CDR3 nucleotide sequence: TGTGCCAGCTCACCGTTATCGGACAGAAAAGAAGCTTTCTTT. Encoded protein: CASSPLSDRKEAFF.

J is TRBJ2-7 and V is TRBV10-1; 14 nucleotides align to TRBD2. Germline V gives CDR1 WNHNN, CDR2 SYGVQD (reference sequence). V shed 5 bases, J shed 7 bases, and the junction held 7 bases outside the gene matches. The CDR3 runs to 15 residues. The CDR3 region is CASSPGLAGVLEQYF. Written as DNA, the CDR3 is TGCGCCAGCAGTCCGGGACTAGCGGGAGTGTTAGAGCAGTACTTC.